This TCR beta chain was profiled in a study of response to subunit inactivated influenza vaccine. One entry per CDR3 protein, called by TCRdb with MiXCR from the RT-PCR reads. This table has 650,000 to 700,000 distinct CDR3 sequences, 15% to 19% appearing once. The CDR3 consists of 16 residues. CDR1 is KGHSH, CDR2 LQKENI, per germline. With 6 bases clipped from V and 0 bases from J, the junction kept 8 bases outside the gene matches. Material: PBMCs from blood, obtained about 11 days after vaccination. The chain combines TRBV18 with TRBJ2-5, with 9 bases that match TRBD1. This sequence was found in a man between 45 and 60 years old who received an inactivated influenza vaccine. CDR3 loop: CASSYGTGLYQETQYF. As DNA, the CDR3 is TGTGCCAGCTCGTACGGGACAGGGCTATACCAAGAGACCCAGTACTTC.